What follows is one T cell receptor (beta chain) and its context. This specimen comes from a study of OX40 agonist ivuxolimab in advanced cancers. Study summary: In three patients, partial responses were observed, one with hepatocellular carcinoma and two with cutaneous melanoma.

Patients who had autoimmune disease history or got systemic immunosuppression were left out. The timepoints at which blood was sampled were baseline, cycle 4 day 1, and cycle 7 day 1. TCRdb's copy holds only in-frame clones and misses some; the assay was immunoSEQ multiplex PCR. The sample includes 75,000 to 80,000 clones, 94% of them seen just once. CDR1 and CDR2 (germline): MNHEY, SMNVEV (reference sequence). V lost 3 bases and J lost 7, with 10 bases in between. The CDR3 consists of 13 residues. The specimen was CD4+ or CD8+ T cells sorted from blood, collected in a trial of the OX40 agonist ivuxolimab. The chain couples TRBV27 to TRBJ1-5; D is unclear. The clonotype originates from an adult with an advanced solid tumor such as melanoma, head and neck, liver or kidney cancer. CDR3 nucleotide sequence: TGTGCCAGCAGTTTTAGGTCAAACCAGCCCCAGCATTTT. Translation: CASSFRSNQPQHF.